This T cell receptor (beta chain) is drawn from a study of cytomegalovirus exposure and HLA in healthy donors. 13 Jbeta primers and 60 Vbeta primers were used for the PCR. This table comes from immunoSEQ multiplex PCR, and its TCRdb copy is limited to in-frame clones, with some not included. Seen in this sample are 38,000 or so clones; the ten most common clones hold roughly 6.2%. The CDR3 is 14 amino acids. The V gene lost 0 bases and the J gene lost 8 bases, with 11 bases spanning the gap. Germline CDR1 LGHNA, CDR2 YSLEER. Sequenced material: PBMCs. The origin of this receptor is a man aged 25 to 45 in good health and CMV-seronegative. The rearrangement uses TRBV4-3 and TRBJ2-1; tentatively, D is TRBD1 (7 bases). In DNA form, the CDR3 reads TGCGCCAGCAGCCAAGACAGGGGGGACCATGAGCAGTTCTTC. Translating it yields CASSQDRGDHEQFF.